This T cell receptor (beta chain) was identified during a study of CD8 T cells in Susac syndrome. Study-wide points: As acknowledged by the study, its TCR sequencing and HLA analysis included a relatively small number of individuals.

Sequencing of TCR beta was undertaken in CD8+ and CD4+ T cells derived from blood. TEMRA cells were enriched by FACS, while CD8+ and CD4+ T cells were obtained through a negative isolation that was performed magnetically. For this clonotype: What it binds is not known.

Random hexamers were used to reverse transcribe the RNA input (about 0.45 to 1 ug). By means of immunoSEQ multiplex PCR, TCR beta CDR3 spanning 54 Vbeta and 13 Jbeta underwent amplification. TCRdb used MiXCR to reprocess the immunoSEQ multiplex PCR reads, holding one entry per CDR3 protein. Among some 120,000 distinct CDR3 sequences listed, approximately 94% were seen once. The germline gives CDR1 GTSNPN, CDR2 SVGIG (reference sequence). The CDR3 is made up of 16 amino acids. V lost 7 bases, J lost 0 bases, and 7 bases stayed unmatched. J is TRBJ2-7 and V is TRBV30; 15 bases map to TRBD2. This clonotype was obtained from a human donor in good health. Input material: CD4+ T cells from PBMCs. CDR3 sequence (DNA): TGTGCCTCCCGAGCGGGACTAGCGGGGGGCTCCTACGAGCAGTACTTC. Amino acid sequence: CASRAGLAGGSYEQYF.